Following are 20 T cell receptor beta chains from one sample sequenced in a study of cytomegalovirus exposure and HLA in healthy donors. PCR primers comprised 60 Vbeta and 13 Jbeta primers. Sequencing was performed with immunoSEQ multiplex PCR; in TCRdb, only in-frame clones are kept and a portion is missing. The data hold roughly 69,000 clones, with roughly 67% observed a single time. What was sequenced was PBMCs. The receptors here all came from a man aged 45-65 years in good health and CMV-seronegative.

This clone appeared a few times. V gene TRBV5-1 combines with J gene TRBJ2-5; TRBD1 agrees at 8 bases. With 0 bases clipped from V and 4 bases from J, the junction kept 14 bases outside the gene matches. This CDR3 has 18 amino acids. Germline V gene sequence: CDR1 SGHRS, CDR2 YFSETQ. The CDR3 region has the DNA TGCGCCAGCAGCTTGGGAGGGACAGGTGGGGAGAGGACAGAGACCCAGTACTTC. This sequence encodes CASSLGGTGGERTETQYF.

J is TRBJ2-1 and V is TRBV9, with 8 bases aligning to TRBD2. J was trimmed by 10 bases and V by 0 bases; bases with no gene match: 12. The CDR3 spans 16 residues. Germline loops: CDR1 SGDLS, CDR2 YYNGEE. The CDR3, as DNA: TGTGCCAGCAGCGTAGGTGGGCGGGGGGCTTCCTGGGAGCAGTTCTTC. Translating gives CASSVGGRGASWEQFF.

This chain links TRBV6-5 with TRBJ1-1, with a tentative D call TRBD1 (5 bases). Trimming removed 5 bases from V and 6 bases from J, with 10 bases in between. The CDR3 length is 12 residues. Germline values: CDR1 MNHEY, CDR2 SVGAGI. The CDR3 coding sequence is TGTGCCAGCAGTACCCGGGGGGCTGAAGCTTTCTTT. This gives the protein CASSTRGAEAFF.

Only one count was recorded for this clone. The chain links TRBV27 to TRBJ1-2; D not certain. The CDR3 loop spans 15 amino acids. V lost 6 bases, J lost 5 bases, and 19 bases lay in between. The V gene's germline CDR1 is MNHEY and CDR2 SMNVEV (reference sequence). The CDR3 sequence is CASSPNPDGVYGYTF. The CDR3 DNA follows: TGTGCCAGCAGCCCTAACCCGGACGGGGTGTATGGCTACACCTTC.

This sequence joins TRBV25-1 and TRBJ2-5; 7 nucleotides match TRBD2. This CDR3 comprises 13 residues. Losses at the gene ends were 9 bases for V and 2 bases for J; bases not matched to a gene: 6. The germline gives CDR1 MGHDK, CDR2 SYGVNS. For the CDR3, the DNA is TGTGCCAGTGGTTGGGGGGGACAAGAGACCCAGTACTTC. This encodes CASGWGGQETQYF.

The chain has TRBV27 and TRBJ2-1, with TRBD2 matching 12 bases. Germline CDR1 and CDR2: MNHEY and SMNVEV (reference sequence). The V gene end was trimmed by 4 bases and the J gene end by 6 bases; junction bases not matched to a gene: 16. The CDR3 runs 19 residues. As DNA, the CDR3 is TGTGCCAGCAGTTCCCGGATCAACCTAGCGGGGGGGCTGGGCAATGAGCAGTTCTTC. As protein: CASSSRINLAGGLGNEQFF.

The chain employs TRBV5-1 and TRBJ2-5; no clear D gene. The CDR3 consists of 14 residues. Deletions cut 4 bases from V and 5 bases from J, with 15 bases between. Germline CDR1 is SGHRS and CDR2 is YFSETQ. The CDR3 loop reads CASSPLSPRETQYF. CDR3 nucleotides: TGCGCCAGCAGCCCCCTGAGCCCGCGCGAGACCCAGTACTTC. Supplemented by reference TRBV5-1 and TRBJ2-5, the full variable domain reads KAGVTQTPRYLIKTRGQQVTLSCSPISGHRSVSWYQQTPGQGLQFLFEYFSETQRNKGNFPGRFSGRQFSNSRSEMNVSTLELGDSALYLCASSPLSPRETQYFGPGTRLLVL.

This chain links TRBV19 with TRBJ2-7; D is undetermined. CDR3 length: 14 residues. Germline loops: CDR1 LNHDA, CDR2 SQIVND (reference sequence). V lost 3 bases to trimming and J lost 3 bases, with 12 bases between them. In DNA form, the CDR3 reads TGTGCCAGTAGTATCCGAGCCCCGAACTACGAGCAGTACTTC. Protein product: CASSIRAPNYEQYF.

This clone was seen a few times. The rearrangement joins TRBV7-9 to TRBJ1-1, with 10 bases that match TRBD1. The CDR3 extends over 15 amino acids. Germline CDR1 and CDR2: SEHNR and FQNEAQ (reference sequence). With V trimmed by 3 bases and J by 5 bases, 6 bases remained unmatched. The CDR3 DNA sequence: TGTGCCAGCAGCTTCCCGACAGGGGGCGAGACTGAAGCTTTCTTT. Protein: CASSFPTGGETEAFF.

This sequence joins TRBV2 and TRBJ1-2, with 11 bases identical to TRBD1. CDR3 size: 15 residues. Germline V lookup: CDR1 SNHLY, CDR2 FYNNEI. Germline trimming cut 1 base from V and 3 bases from J; bases unmatched to any gene: 1. The CDR3 DNA is TGTGCCAGCAGTGAAGTGGGACAGGGGGACTATGGCTACACCTTC. Residues: CASSEVGQGDYGYTF.

This chain links TRBV18 with TRBJ1-1, with D possibly TRBD1 on 5 matching bases. The CDR3 has 14 amino acids. The V and J ends lost 2 bases and 0 bases respectively, with 7 bases between them. Looked up from germline, CDR1 is KGHSH and CDR2 is LQKENI. This CDR3 is CASSPDRMNTEAFF. In DNA, the CDR3 is TGTGCCAGCTCACCAGACAGAATGAACACTGAAGCTTTCTTT.

This chain links TRBV27 with TRBJ1-2; unclear D gene. Per germline, CDR1 MNHEY and CDR2 SMNVEV (reference sequence). Trimming shortened V by 5 bases and J by 5 bases, and 12 bases separated the two germline ends. There are 13 residues in the CDR3. CDR3 sequence reads: CASSGGPIYGYTF. The CDR3 DNA is TGTGCCAGCAGTGGTGGTCCTATATATGGCTACACCTTC.

The V call is TRBV7-2, the J call TRBJ2-3, with D perhaps TRBD2 (6 bases). Looked up from germline, CDR1 is SGHTA and CDR2 is FQGNSA. V gave up 5 bases and J gave up 4 bases, with 13 bases separating them. The CDR3 is made up of 14 amino acids. CDR3 sequence: CASSAGILADTQYF. The CDR3 nucleotides are TGTGCCAGCAGCGCGGGGATCCTTGCAGATACGCAGTATTTT.

The chain carries TRBV5-1 and TRBJ1-2; D not resolved. The CDR3 runs 15 residues. V shed 0 bases and J shed 2 bases, with 11 bases lying between them. Germline V gene sequence: CDR1 SGHRS, CDR2 YFSETQ. CDR3 sequence: CASSLDGGYNYGYTF. As DNA, the CDR3 is TGCGCCAGCAGCTTGGATGGAGGGTACAACTATGGCTACACCTTC. Full variable domain (outside the CDR3, taken from reference TRBV5-1 and TRBJ1-2): KAGVTQTPRYLIKTRGQQVTLSCSPISGHRSVSWYQQTPGQGLQFLFEYFSETQRNKGNFPGRFSGRQFSNSRSEMNVSTLELGDSALYLCASSLDGGYNYGYTFGSGTRLTVV.

This clone was detected only once. The V gene is TRBV5-4, the J gene TRBJ2-7; possible D gene TRBD2, 5 bases. The CDR3 runs 15 residues. With 10 bases removed from V and 2 bases from J, the gap between germline ends came to 22 bases. Germline V gene data show CDR1 as SGHNT and CDR2 as YYREEE (reference sequence). CDR3 bases: TGTGCCTCTACGGGTCGTGGGAGCACCACCTACGAGCAGTACTTC. Its translation: CASTGRGSTTYEQYF.

The chain links TRBV30 to TRBJ2-7, with D possibly being TRBD1 (5 bases). Germline loops: CDR1 GTSNPN, CDR2 SVGIG (reference sequence). Trimming removed 5 bases at V and 2 bases at J, with 13 bases between. This CDR3 contains 13 residues. CDR3 residues: CAWAWGSTYEQYF. CDR3 nucleotides: TGTGCCTGGGCTTGGGGCAGCACCTACGAGCAGTACTTC.

This sequence joins TRBV7-9 and TRBJ2-7; tentatively, D is TRBD1 (6 bases). In germline, CDR1 is SEHNR, CDR2 FQNEAQ (reference sequence). V was clipped by 4 bases and J by 4 bases, with 14 bases between them. The CDR3 consists of 14 residues. The CDR3 loop is CASSSSETGYEQYF. The CDR3 region has the DNA TGTGCCAGCAGCTCCTCCGAGACAGGTTACGAGCAGTACTTC.

This chain joins TRBV25-1 and TRBJ2-1; no reliable D call. Germline V gene data show CDR1 as MGHDK and CDR2 as SYGVNS. Trimming cost V 3 bases and J 4 bases, with 13 bases left between them. The CDR3 sequence is 15 residues long. The CDR3 sequence: CASSDGRASYNEQFF. The CDR3 DNA follows: TGTGCCAGCAGTGATGGTCGAGCTTCATACAATGAGCAGTTCTTC. Using reference TRBV25-1 and TRBJ2-1 for the parts outside the CDR3, the full variable domain is EADIYQTPRYLVIGTGKKITLECSQTMGHDKMYWYQQDPGMELHLIHYSYGVNSTEKGDLSSESTVSRIRTEHFPLTLESARPSHTSQYLCASSDGRASYNEQFFGPGTRLTVL.

Details on this clone: Within the sample, other DNA sequences also encode this same CDR3. The CDR3 sequence is CASSPRDEQFF. DNA of the CDR3: TGTGCCAGCAGCCCCCGTGATGAGCAGTTCTTC. This chain connects TRBV9 to TRBJ2-1; the D is unclear. Germline assignment: CDR1 SGDLS and CDR2 YYNGEE. With 4 bases removed from V and 8 bases from J, the gap between germline ends came to 7 bases. The CDR3 totals 11 residues.

The chain employs TRBV2 and TRBJ2-1; D is ambiguous. The CDR3 contains 15 residues. Germline V CDR1 and CDR2: SNHLY, FYNNEI. V gave up 2 bases and J gave up 0 bases, with 8 bases separating them. This CDR3 reads CASSEQASSYNEQFF. The CDR3 DNA sequence: TGTGCCAGCAGTGAACAGGCGAGCTCCTACAATGAGCAGTTCTTC.